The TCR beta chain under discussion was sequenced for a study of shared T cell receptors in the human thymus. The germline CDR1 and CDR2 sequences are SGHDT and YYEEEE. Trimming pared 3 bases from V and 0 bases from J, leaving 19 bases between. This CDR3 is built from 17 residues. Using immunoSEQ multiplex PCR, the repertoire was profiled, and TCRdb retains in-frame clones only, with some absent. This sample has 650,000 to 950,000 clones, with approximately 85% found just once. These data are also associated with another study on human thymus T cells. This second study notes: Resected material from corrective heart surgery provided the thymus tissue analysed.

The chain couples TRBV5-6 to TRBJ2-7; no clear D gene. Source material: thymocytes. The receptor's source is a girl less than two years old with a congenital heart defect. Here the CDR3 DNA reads TGTGCCAGCAGCTGCCAGTTTGAGACATCCTTCTCCTACGAGCAGTACTTC. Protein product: CASSCQFETSFSYEQYF.